The 11 T cell receptor beta chains listed next were all sequenced from one sample in a study of T-cell reconstitution after alpha-beta-depleted transplantation in children. A TCRbeta library incorporating unique molecular identifiers was prepared. MiXCR, run by TCRdb on the PCR reads, gives a single entry per CDR3 protein. This sample has under 850,000 distinct CDR3 sequences, with approximately 14% found just once. The material was PBMCs, obtained before TCRalphabeta/CD19-depleted stem cell transplant. The origin of the receptors is a girl aged 2 to 10 with congenital amegakaryocytic thrombocytopenia, due to receive a stem cell transplant.

This clonotype was observed many times. The V gene is TRBV12-3 or TRBV12-4, the J gene TRBJ2-1; 12 nucleotides align to TRBD2. The CDR3 is made up of 15 amino acids. The J segment lost 8 bases and the V segment lost 3 bases, leaving 5 bases of the junction unmatched. The CDR3 bases are TGTGCCAGCAGTTTGCTAGCGGGAGGGCCGGATGAGCAGTTCTTC. Translating it yields CASSLLAGGPDEQFF.

This clonotype was seen a handful of times. The chain carries TRBV5-1 and TRBJ1-1, with TRBD1 matching 7 bases. Germline CDR1 SGHRS, CDR2 YFSETQ. CDR3 length: 15 residues. The V and J ends lost 4 bases and 0 bases, in that order; junction bases with no gene match: 6. The CDR3 sequence: CASSAMTGLNTEAFF. Here the CDR3 DNA reads TGCGCCAGCAGCGCAATGACAGGGTTGAACACTGAAGCTTTCTTT.

The chain uses TRBV5-1 and TRBJ2-7; no clear D gene. V was trimmed by 0 bases and J by 2 bases, leaving 12 bases between them. The CDR3 runs 15 residues. The germline V gene encodes CDR1 SGHRS and CDR2 YFSETQ. The CDR3 loop is CASSLAAREPYEQYF. The DNA for the CDR3 is TGCGCCAGCAGCTTGGCCGCGCGTGAACCCTACGAGCAGTACTTC.

This chain links TRBV11-1 with TRBJ2-2; 14 nucleotides align to TRBD2. This CDR3 comprises 17 residues. J was trimmed by 1 base and V by 5 bases; bases with no gene match: 3. Germline lookup yields CDR1 SGHAT and CDR2 FQDESV (reference sequence). CDR3 in amino acids: CASSHGTSGRNTGELFF. CDR3 DNA sequence: TGTGCCAGCAGCCACGGGACTAGCGGGAGGAACACCGGGGAGCTGTTTTTT.

At least ten counts were recorded for this clonotype. The rearrangement joins TRBV10-3 to TRBJ1-1; D may be TRBD1 (6 bases). Germline V gene sequence: CDR1 ENHRY, CDR2 SYGVKD. V gave up 0 bases and J gave up 0 bases, with 8 bases separating them. The CDR3 loop spans 15 amino acids. The CDR3 protein is CAISESPGVNTEAFF. The CDR3 DNA reads TGTGCCATCAGTGAGTCCCCAGGGGTGAACACTGAAGCTTTCTTT.

This clonotype was observed at least ten times. This rearrangement joins TRBV5-1 to TRBJ1-5; the D is unclear. V was pared by 1 base and J by 6 bases, with 8 bases between. The CDR3 sequence is 13 residues long. Germline assignment: CDR1 SGHRS and CDR2 YFSETQ. The CDR3 loop is CASSLLGPQPQHF. In nucleotides, the CDR3 is TGCGCCAGCAGCTTGTTGGGTCCTCAGCCCCAGCATTTT.

About this clonotype itself: This sequence may be a read error, since a much larger clone differs from it by one base. The rearrangement links TRBV28 to TRBJ1-5; 7 nucleotides agree with TRBD1. Germline V lookup: CDR1 MDHEN, CDR2 SYDVKM. There are 13 residues in the CDR3. CDR3 nucleotides: TGTGCCAGCACCACAGGGGAAATACAGCCCCATCATTTT. Translated: CASTTGEIQPHHF.

This clonotype was observed at least ten times. V gene TRBV20-1 combines with J gene TRBJ2-3; a possible D gene is TRBD1 (5 bases). CDR1 is DFQATT and CDR2 is SNEGSKA in the germline V gene (reference sequence). The CDR3 extends over 15 amino acids. Trimming left V 3 bases short and J 2 bases short, with 15 bases between. The CDR3 loop reads CSASGQGISTDTQYF. The CDR3 DNA follows: TGCAGTGCTAGCGGTCAGGGAATCTCCACAGATACGCAGTATTTT.

This clonotype was observed many times. This sequence joins TRBV29-1 and TRBJ2-7; 7 bases fit TRBD2. CDR1 is SQVTM and CDR2 is ANQGSEA in the germline V gene. The CDR3 is 13 amino acids. Trimming removed 7 bases from V and 0 bases from J; junction bases left unmatched: 6. DNA for the CDR3: TGCAGCGCCGCTGGCGGGAGCTCCTACGAGCAGTACTTC. Translated: CSAAGGSSYEQYF.

This clonotype was observed a few times. The genes are TRBV28 and TRBJ1-2; D not certain. The CDR3 is made up of 15 amino acids. CDR1 is MDHEN and CDR2 is SYDVKM in the germline V gene. Trimming stripped 5 bases from V and 3 bases from J, with 16 bases between. CDR3 coding DNA: TGTGCCAGCAGTCCAGCAGAGACCGCTTACTATGGCTACACCTTC. Translated: CASSPAETAYYGYTF.

The table lists this clonotype with many counts. J is TRBJ2-5 and V is TRBV20-1; 7 bases line up with TRBD1. The CDR3 has 14 amino acids. Losses at the gene ends were 0 bases for V and 3 bases for J; bases not matched to a gene: 4. Germline V gene lookup returns CDR1 DFQATT and CDR2 SNEGSKA (reference sequence). CDR3 nucleotides: TGCAGTGCTAGAGATCACGGACAGGAAGAGACCCAGTACTTC. Protein product: CSARDHGQEETQYF.